The 22 T cell receptor beta chains below were found in one sample sequenced in a study of cytomegalovirus exposure and HLA in healthy donors. Amplification used 60 Vbeta primers and 13 Jbeta primers. Measured with immunoSEQ multiplex PCR; TCRdb has only the in-frame clones, and not every one. The sample contains 95,000 to 110,000 clones, around 82% of which appear only once. The sequenced sample consisted of PBMCs. The receptors were sampled from a woman aged 18-35 years in good health and CMV-seropositive.

The chain recombines TRBV29-1 with TRBJ2-5; a possible D gene is TRBD2 (7 bases). CDR1 is SQVTM, CDR2 ANQGSEA, per germline. The CDR3 extends over 14 amino acids. The CDR3 DNA is TGCAGGGGGGGGTGGGGGGGACATCCAGAGACCCAGTACTTC. It yields the protein CRGGWGGHPETQYF. The variable domain in full, completed from reference TRBV29-1 and TRBJ2-5, reads SAVISQKPSRDICQRGTSLTIQCQVDSQVTMMFWYRQQPGQSLTLIATANQGSEATYESGFVIDKFPISRPNLTFSTLTVSNMSPEDSSIYLCRGGWGGHPETQYFGPGTRLLVL.

J is TRBJ2-3 and V is TRBV28; 13 nucleotides line up with TRBD2. With V trimmed by 6 bases and J by 3 bases, 6 bases remained unmatched. This CDR3 has 16 amino acids. Looked up from germline, CDR1 is MDHEN and CDR2 is SYDVKM. CDR3 DNA: TGTGCCAGCAGCCTCTGGACTAGCGGGAGAACAGATACGCAGTATTTT. Residues: CASSLWTSGRTDTQYF.

This chain links TRBV5-6 with TRBJ1-2, with D possibly TRBD1 on 6 matching bases. CDR3 length: 13 amino acids. Per the germline V gene, CDR1 is SGHDT and CDR2 is YYEEEE. Trimming took 4 bases from V and 4 from J, leaving 11 bases between them. The chain's CDR3 is CASSRQVTYGYTF. DNA of the CDR3: TGTGCCAGCAGCCGACAGGTAACCTATGGCTACACCTTC. The variable domain in full, with the rest retrieved from reference TRBV5-6 and TRBJ1-2, is DAGVTQSPTHLIKTRGQQVTLRCSPKSGHDTVSWYQQALGQGPQFIFQYYEEEERQRGNFPDRFSGHQFPNYSSELNVNALLLGDSALYLCASSRQVTYGYTFGSGTRLTVV.

The chain uses TRBV4-1 and TRBJ2-1; 8 nucleotides match TRBD2. J was trimmed by 6 bases and V by 7 bases; bases with no gene match: 8. The CDR3 runs to 14 residues. The germline gives CDR1 MGHRA, CDR2 YSYEKL. The CDR3 sequence is CASTVTSDRNEQFF. CDR3 nucleotide sequence: TGCGCCAGCACTGTGACTAGCGACCGCAATGAGCAGTTCTTC.

This clone is a singleton in its sample. The chain links TRBV30 to TRBJ1-3, with a weak D call TRBD1 (6 bases). V was pared by 1 base and J by 3 bases, with 16 bases between. The CDR3 is 16 amino acids. The germline CDR1 and CDR2 sequences are GTSNPN and SVGIG (reference sequence). The CDR3 DNA follows: TGTGCCTGGAGTGGAGTGGCGGGGGCAGTTGGAAACACCATATATTTT. It translates to CAWSGVAGAVGNTIYF.

The chain has TRBV5-1 and TRBJ2-2; TRBD1 aligns across 7 bases. V was pared by 4 bases and J by 0 bases, with 6 bases of the junction left unmatched. CDR1 and CDR2 (germline): SGHRS, YFSETQ. This CDR3 comprises 16 residues. The CDR3 DNA sequence: TGCGCCAGCAGCCTTCAGACAGGGACGAACACCGGGGAGCTGTTTTTT. It translates to CASSLQTGTNTGELFF.

This rearrangement joins TRBV7-6 to TRBJ1-1, with D possibly matching TRBD1 (5 bases). Germline-derived CDR1 and CDR2 are SGHVS and FNYEAQ. V lost 2 bases and J 0 bases, leaving 10 bases between the germline ends. The length of the CDR3 is 15 residues. CDR3 DNA sequence: TGTGCCAGCAGCTTAAAGGGGATCATGAACACTGAAGCTTTCTTT. Encoded protein: CASSLKGIMNTEAFF.

J is TRBJ2-1 and V is TRBV5-1; 13 bases match TRBD2. J was trimmed by 10 bases and V by 3 bases; bases with no gene match: 7. Per the germline V gene, CDR1 is SGHRS and CDR2 is YFSETQ. This CDR3 has 15 amino acids. CDR3 sequence (DNA): TGCGCCAGCAGCTGGACTAGCGGGAGCTTAAAAGAGCAGTTCTTC. Amino acid sequence: CASSWTSGSLKEQFF. The full variable domain, in which reference TRBV5-1 and TRBJ2-1 provide the parts outside the CDR3, is KAGVTQTPRYLIKTRGQQVTLSCSPISGHRSVSWYQQTPGQGLQFLFEYFSETQRNKGNFPGRFSGRQFSNSRSEMNVSTLELGDSALYLCASSWTSGSLKEQFFGPGTRLTVL.

J is TRBJ1-3 and V is TRBV5-1, with TRBD1 as a possible D gene (5 bases). The CDR3 is 14 amino acids. V was clipped by 0 bases and J by 1 base, with 5 bases between them. Germline V CDR1 and CDR2: SGHRS, YFSETQ. The CDR3 protein is CASSLAGSGNTIYF. DNA of the CDR3: TGCGCCAGCAGCTTGGCAGGGTCTGGAAACACCATATATTTT. The full variable domain, rest sourced from reference TRBV5-1 and TRBJ1-3, is KAGVTQTPRYLIKTRGQQVTLSCSPISGHRSVSWYQQTPGQGLQFLFEYFSETQRNKGNFPGRFSGRQFSNSRSEMNVSTLELGDSALYLCASSLAGSGNTIYFGEGSWLTVV.

The chain employs TRBV4-1 and TRBJ2-3; 9 bases fit TRBD2. The CDR3 loop spans 17 amino acids. J was trimmed by 6 bases and V by 2 bases; bases with no gene match: 12. The germline V gene has CDR1 MGHRA and CDR2 YSYEKL. Here the CDR3 DNA reads TGCGCCAGCAGCCAACCGTGGGCAGCGGGGGGCCGCGATACGCAGTATTTT. This gives the protein CASSQPWAAGGRDTQYF.

The gene calls are TRBV7-6 and TRBJ1-3, with TRBD1 as a possible D gene (6 bases). CDR3 size: 16 residues. V dropped 0 bases and J dropped 3 bases, with 12 bases sitting between them. Per the germline V gene, CDR1 is SGHVS and CDR2 is FNYEAQ. CDR3 sequence: CASSLALTGNGNTIYF. In nucleotides, the CDR3 is TGTGCCAGCAGCTTAGCGCTAACAGGGAATGGAAACACCATATATTTT.

This clone was picked up a small number of times. V and J are TRBV2 and TRBJ2-5; TRBD2 agrees at 11 bases. The CDR3 runs to 15 residues. CDR1 is SNHLY, CDR2 FYNNEI, per germline. V shed 6 bases and J 5 bases; nucleotides not matched to a gene: 8. CDR3 protein: CASSANSGGGETQYF. In DNA form, the CDR3 reads TGTGCCAGCAGCGCCAATAGCGGGGGGGGCGAGACCCAGTACTTC.

J is TRBJ2-3 and V is TRBV5-1, with D perhaps TRBD2 (5 bases). This CDR3 region has 15 residues. Germline V gene data show CDR1 as SGHRS and CDR2 as YFSETQ. Trimming removed 1 base at V and 1 base at J, with 10 bases between. CDR3 protein: CASSLRGPGTDTQYF. In DNA, the CDR3 is TGCGCCAGCAGCTTGAGAGGGCCTGGCACAGATACGCAGTATTTT. Variable domain in full (rest from reference TRBV5-1 and TRBJ2-3): KAGVTQTPRYLIKTRGQQVTLSCSPISGHRSVSWYQQTPGQGLQFLFEYFSETQRNKGNFPGRFSGRQFSNSRSEMNVSTLELGDSALYLCASSLRGPGTDTQYFGPGTRLTVL.

The rearrangement links TRBV2 to TRBJ2-7, with 16 nucleotides matching TRBD2. The germline gives CDR1 SNHLY, CDR2 FYNNEI. V shed 6 bases and J 2 bases; nucleotides not matched to a gene: 4. There are 16 residues in the CDR3. CDR3 DNA: TGTGCCAGCAGGGGACTAGCGGGGGGGCCCCCCTACGAGCAGTACTTC. The encoded protein is CASRGLAGGPPYEQYF.

This sequence joins TRBV5-1 and TRBJ1-5; a weak D match, TRBD1 (5 bases). The CDR3 contains 16 residues. The V and J ends lost 5 bases and 2 bases respectively, with 17 bases between them. Looked up from germline, CDR1 is SGHRS and CDR2 is YFSETQ. CDR3 loop: CASSPSSGAGNQPQHF. DNA of the CDR3: TGCGCCAGCAGTCCCTCTAGCGGGGCGGGCAATCAGCCCCAGCATTTT.

The chain employs TRBV6-1 and TRBJ2-5; D is undetermined. Germline V gene sequence: CDR1 MNHNS, CDR2 SASEGT. This CDR3 spans 13 amino acids. Trimming cost V 3 bases and J 2 bases, with 7 bases left between them. The DNA for the CDR3 is TGTGCCAGCAGTGAGAGTGAGCAAGAGACCCAGTACTTC. It encodes CASSESEQETQYF.

The gene calls are TRBV4-3 and TRBJ2-1; 13 bases map to TRBD2. The trim removed 4 bases at V and 5 bases at J, leaving 8 bases unmatched. The germline CDR1 and CDR2 sequences are LGHNA and YSLEER. The CDR3 is 17 residues long. The CDR3 protein is CASSPGTSGRADNEQFF. CDR3 nucleotides: TGCGCCAGCAGCCCGGGCACTAGCGGGAGGGCCGACAATGAGCAGTTCTTC.

Remarks on this clone: One end of the junction varies from germline; a read error may be responsible. This sequence joins TRBV7-9 and TRBJ2-7; D is unclear. The germline gives CDR1 SEHNR, CDR2 FQNEAQ (reference sequence). CDR3 length: 12 residues. The CDR3 nucleotides read TGTTCCAGCAGCTCCAGGTTCTACGAGCAGTACTTC. This gives the protein CSSSSRFYEQYF.

V gene TRBV7-6 combines with J gene TRBJ2-3; TRBD2 is a possible D gene (6 bases). Per germline, CDR1 SGHVS and CDR2 FNYEAQ. V lost 1 base to trimming and J lost 5 bases, with 16 bases between them. The CDR3 sequence is 16 residues long. The CDR3 nucleotides are TGTGCCAGCAGCTTAGGTTCCGGGGAGGCGCAAGATACGCAGTATTTT. Amino acid sequence: CASSLGSGEAQDTQYF.

The rearrangement joins TRBV4-3 to TRBJ1-5; 7 positions agree with TRBD1. Losses at the gene ends were 3 bases for V and 4 bases for J; bases not matched to a gene: 6. Germline V gene data show CDR1 as LGHNA and CDR2 as YSLEER. This CDR3 is built from 15 residues. CDR3 sequence (DNA): TGCGCCAGCAGCCATGGATTACAGGGGAATCAGCCCCAGCATTTT. Its translation: CASSHGLQGNQPQHF.

The J gene is TRBJ2-6, the V gene TRBV19, with 7 bases identical to TRBD1. The CDR3 loop spans 20 amino acids. Unmatched junction bases numbered 12, after V lost 1 base and J lost 0 bases. Germline lookup yields CDR1 LNHDA and CDR2 SQIVND (reference sequence). This CDR3 is CASSIGLSGTASSGANVLTF. For the CDR3, the DNA is TGTGCCAGTAGTATAGGGCTTTCCGGGACAGCCTCCTCTGGGGCCAACGTCCTGACTTTC.

This clone has only one observation. V is TRBV5-4 and J is TRBJ2-7, with 9 positions matching TRBD1. The ends lost 4 bases at V and 1 base at J; junction bases unmatched: 9. The CDR3 spans 16 residues. Germline CDR1 SGHNT, CDR2 YYREEE (reference sequence). The CDR3 spells CASSKDRGKTSYEQYF. The CDR3 nucleotides read TGTGCCAGCAGCAAGGACAGGGGCAAAACGTCCTACGAGCAGTACTTC.